The 18 T cell receptor beta chains below all came from one sample that was sequenced in a study of T cell responses to AZD1222 COVID-19 vaccine. Measured with immunoSEQ multiplex PCR; TCRdb has only the in-frame clones, and not every one. The profile shows about 150,000 clones, over 70% of them singletons. The sequencing used peripheral blood, collected 28 days after the second AZD1222 dose. The origin of the receptors is an adult who received the AZD1222 COVID-19 vaccine.

The chain couples TRBV11-3 to TRBJ2-7; tentative D call: TRBD1 (6 bases). V lost 5 bases and J 5 bases, leaving 16 bases between the germline ends. The CDR3 is made up of 14 amino acids. Germline CDR1 SGHNT, CDR2 YENEEA. CDR3 coding DNA: TGTGCCAGCAGCGCCGGGCAGGGGTCCCACGAGCAGTACTTC. As protein: CASSAGQGSHEQYF.

The chain uses TRBV9 and TRBJ2-7; weak D call: TRBD1 (5 bases). The CDR3 consists of 14 residues. V was trimmed by 4 bases and J by 3 bases, leaving 14 bases between them. Germline CDR1 reads SGDLS; CDR2 reads YYNGEE. This chain's CDR3 is CASSLTGEVYEQYF. The CDR3 nucleotides read TGTGCCAGCAGCCTCACAGGTGAGGTCTACGAGCAGTACTTC.

The V call is TRBV19, the J call TRBJ2-4, with no clear D. Per the germline V gene, CDR1 is LNHDA and CDR2 is SQIVND (reference sequence). V was clipped by 4 bases and J by 1 base, with 17 bases between them. The CDR3 runs 17 residues. The CDR3 protein is CASSRKQVPRAKNIQYF. In DNA form, the CDR3 reads TGTGCCAGTAGTAGAAAACAAGTTCCCAGGGCCAAAAACATTCAGTACTTC.

This clone came up a few times. This chain joins TRBV4-1 and TRBJ1-1; 8 bases agree with TRBD1. Germline CDR1 is MGHRA and CDR2 is YSYEKL. The CDR3 runs to 18 residues. J was trimmed by 2 bases and V by 3 bases; bases with no gene match: 14. CDR3 sequence reads: CASSQRALTGTGNTEAFF. The CDR3 DNA follows: TGCGCCAGCAGCCAGCGAGCCCTAACCGGGACAGGAAACACTGAAGCTTTCTTT.

The rearrangement joins TRBV24-1 to TRBJ2-7; tentatively, D is TRBD1 or TRBD2 (5 bases each). Trimming cost V 4 bases and J 10 bases, with 19 bases left between them. CDR1 and CDR2 (germline): KGHDR, SFDVKD. The CDR3 loop spans 14 amino acids. The CDR3 reads CATSEPGTEVGQYF. For the CDR3, the DNA is TGTGCCACCAGTGAACCGGGGACGGAGGTCGGTCAGTACTTC.

This clone has only one observation. The gene calls are TRBV10-3 and TRBJ2-7, with 9 bases lining up with TRBD1. The CDR3 runs 14 residues. Germline CDR1 and CDR2: ENHRY and SYGVKD. J gave up 5 bases and V 6 bases, and 8 bases lay outside the gene matches. The CDR3 nucleotides are TGTGCCATCAGCGCTGCGGGACAGGGAAACGAGCAGTACTTC. This gives the protein CAISAAGQGNEQYF.

In this sample, this clone turned up once. V usage is TRBV9 and J usage is TRBJ2-2, with D hard to call. Germline V gives CDR1 SGDLS, CDR2 YYNGEE. Trimming cost V 3 bases and J 2 bases, with 5 bases left between them. CDR3 length: 13 residues. Here the CDR3 DNA reads TGTGCCAGCAGCGCAGACAACACCGGGGAGCTGTTTTTT. Its translation: CASSADNTGELFF.

This chain links TRBV19 with TRBJ1-5, with a tentative D call TRBD1 (5 bases). V was pared by 5 bases and J by 2 bases, with 10 bases between. The CDR3 spans 14 residues. The germline CDR1 and CDR2 sequences are LNHDA and SQIVND (reference sequence). The DNA of the CDR3 is TGTGCCAGTAGTCGGGGAGGGGGCAATCAGCCCCAGCATTTT. As protein: CASSRGGGNQPQHF.

This sequence joins TRBV30 and TRBJ1-5; D unclear. The CDR3 length is 12 residues. Per the germline V gene, CDR1 is GTSNPN and CDR2 is SVGIG (reference sequence). Trimming shortened V by 1 base and J by 4 bases, and 5 bases separated the two germline ends. The CDR3 is CAWSGGNQPQHF. The CDR3 region has the DNA TGTGCCTGGAGTGGTGGGAATCAGCCCCAGCATTTT.

This clone was seen once. The CDR3 loop reads CASSPPGGSGNTIYF. The CDR3 DNA follows: TGTGCCAGCAGCCCGCCGGGCGGATCTGGAAACACCATATATTTT. The J gene is TRBJ1-3, the V gene TRBV25-1; D unresolved. Trimming shortened V by 6 bases and J by 1 base, and 13 bases separated the two germline ends. Germline assignment: CDR1 MGHDK and CDR2 SYGVNS. The length of the CDR3 is 15 residues.

The rearrangement uses TRBV7-2 and TRBJ2-2; 8 nucleotides line up with TRBD2. The germline CDR1 and CDR2 sequences are SGHTA and FQGNSA. The trim removed 0 bases at V and 3 bases at J, leaving 3 bases unmatched. There are 16 residues in the CDR3. CDR3 region: CASSLAGTSHTGELFF. The CDR3 DNA follows: TGTGCCAGCAGCTTAGCCGGGACTAGTCACACCGGGGAGCTGTTTTTT.

The chain carries TRBV7-9 and TRBJ2-7; 7 bases are a match to TRBD2. This CDR3 contains 17 residues. Germline V lookup: CDR1 SEHNR, CDR2 FQNEAQ (reference sequence). Germline trimming cut 5 bases from V and 7 bases from J; bases unmatched to any gene: 20. CDR3 amino acids: CASSPRLARGPTEEQYF. CDR3 coding DNA: TGTGCCAGCAGCCCGAGACTAGCTCGAGGGCCTACTGAGGAGCAGTACTTC. Full variable domain (missing parts from reference TRBV7-9 and TRBJ2-7): DTGVSQNPRHKITKRGQNVTFRCDPISEHNRLYWYRQTLGQGPEFLTYFQNEAQLEKSRLLSDRFSAERPKGSFSTLEIQRTEQGDSAMYLCASSPRLARGPTEEQYFGPGTRLTVT.

The rearrangement links TRBV7-2 to TRBJ2-7, with D unresolved. Germline V lookup: CDR1 SGHTA, CDR2 FQGNSA. The CDR3 runs 16 residues. V gave up 1 base and J gave up 5 bases, with 18 bases separating them. The CDR3 nucleotides read TGTGCCAGCAGCTTAGAATCAACGGACCCTGGAGACGAGCAGTACTTC. Its protein product is CASSLESTDPGDEQYF.

The CDR3 loop reads CASRQGGTGELFF. The CDR3 bases are TGTGCCAGTCGACAGGGGGGAACCGGGGAGCTGTTTTTT. This rearrangement joins TRBV25-1 to TRBJ2-2, with TRBD1 identical over 9 bases. Per the germline V gene, CDR1 is MGHDK and CDR2 is SYGVNS. The CDR3 has 13 amino acids. J gave up 5 bases and V 9 bases, and 4 bases lay outside the gene matches.

The chain is built from TRBV6-1 and TRBJ2-3, with a tentative D call TRBD2 (5 bases). The CDR3 loop spans 15 amino acids. The V end was cut by 1 base, the J end by 2 bases, with 10 bases between. The germline gives CDR1 MNHNS, CDR2 SASEGT. The CDR3 DNA is TGTGCCAGCAGTGAAGTGCGAGGGATCACAGATACGCAGTATTTT. It codes for CASSEVRGITDTQYF.

The V gene is TRBV9, the J gene TRBJ1-1; D perhaps matches TRBD1 (5 bases). Germline loops: CDR1 SGDLS, CDR2 YYNGEE. Trimming cost V 1 base and J 7 bases, with 14 bases left between them. CDR3 length: 14 residues. The CDR3 DNA reads as TGTGCCAGCAGCGTAAGGGGTACGGGGAGTGAAGCTTTCTTT. Its translation is CASSVRGTGSEAFF.

This chain connects TRBV5-1 to TRBJ2-3; 10 positions match TRBD2. Per germline, CDR1 SGHRS and CDR2 YFSETQ. V shed 2 bases, J shed 3 bases, and the junction held 6 bases outside the gene matches. The CDR3 is made up of 16 amino acids. Written as DNA, the CDR3 is TGCGCCAGCAGCTTATTAGCGGGAGGAGGTACAGATACGCAGTATTTT. Translation gives CASSLLAGGGTDTQYF.

This sequence joins TRBV6-6 and TRBJ1-1; no reliable D call. Per germline, CDR1 MNHNY and CDR2 SVGAGI (reference sequence). This CDR3 contains 14 residues. Trimming took off 5 bases at V and 1 base at J, with 11 bases between the two ends. The CDR3 is CASSLSGQNTEAFF. CDR3 sequence (DNA): TGTGCCAGCAGTCTCTCTGGTCAGAACACTGAAGCTTTCTTT.